This entry features one T cell receptor (beta chain) sequence. CDR1 is LGHDT and CDR2 is YNNKEL in the germline V gene (reference sequence). Deletions cut 6 bases from V and 0 bases from J, with 12 bases between. This CDR3 spans 15 amino acids. The data belong to a study of blood T cell repertoires in COVID-19. Method: immunoSEQ multiplex PCR; TCRdb's copy keeps in-frame clones and lacks some. The data contain approximately 110,000 clones, around 84% of them singletons. This receptor was taken from a human donor in a cohort sampled during active COVID-19. The chain uses TRBV3-1 (or the pseudogene TRBV3-2) and TRBJ2-4, with D possibly matching TRBD1 (6 bases). The source material was peripheral blood. CDR3 sequence (DNA): TGTGCCAGCAGGTCAGGGGTCCTAGCCAAAAACATTCAGTACTTC. Its translation: CASRSGVLAKNIQYF.